Below are 29 T cell receptor beta chains sequenced from a single sample in a study of OX40 agonist ivuxolimab in advanced cancers. The assay was immunoSEQ multiplex PCR, and TCRdb's table has in-frame clones only and misses some. Of about 61,000 clones in the sample, 92% were seen once. The sample in question was CD4+ or CD8+ T cells sorted from blood, obtained in a trial of the OX40 agonist ivuxolimab. Receptor source: an adult with an advanced solid tumor such as melanoma, head and neck, liver or kidney cancer.

V usage is TRBV14 and J usage is TRBJ2-7; D may be TRBD1 or TRBD2 (5 bases each). The CDR3 covers 16 residues. The V and J ends lost 4 bases and 1 base respectively, with 17 bases between them. Germline V gene lookup returns CDR1 SGHDN and CDR2 FVKESK. The CDR3 region is CASSRPGPRLSYEQYV. DNA of the CDR3: TGTGCCAGCAGCCGACCGGGACCCCGTCTTTCCTACGAGCAGTACGTC.

This chain connects TRBV2 to TRBJ2-3; D gene uncertain. In germline, CDR1 is SNHLY, CDR2 FYNNEI. The V end was cut by 7 bases, the J end by 6 bases, with 8 bases between. The CDR3 spans 11 residues. CDR3 residues: CASTPPDTQYF. CDR3 nucleotides: TGTGCCAGCACCCCCCCCGATACGCAGTATTTT.

The chain combines TRBV19 with TRBJ1-1; weak D call: TRBD1 (6 bases). Germline CDR1 reads LNHDA; CDR2 reads SQIVND (reference sequence). The CDR3 is 11 amino acids. V dropped 6 bases and J dropped 8 bases, with 10 bases sitting between them. CDR3 residues: CASRITGEAFF. DNA of the CDR3: TGTGCCAGTAGAATTACAGGGGAAGCTTTCTTT.

This clone has a handful of counts. V gene TRBV19 combines with J gene TRBJ1-1; D gene uncertain. In germline, CDR1 is LNHDA, CDR2 SQIVND (reference sequence). The CDR3 is 13 amino acids. Trimming pared 3 bases from V and 3 bases from J, leaving 8 bases between. The CDR3 DNA follows: TGTGCCAGTAGTATCCTACGGGACACTGAAGCTTTCTTT. Amino acid sequence: CASSILRDTEAFF.

CDR3 sequence: CASSLQWNEAFF. DNA for the CDR3: TGTGCCAGCAGCTTACAGTGGAATGAAGCTTTCTTT. The rearrangement links TRBV7-9 to TRBJ1-1; D is unresolved. Germline V gene sequence: CDR1 SEHNR, CDR2 FQNEAQ (reference sequence). The CDR3 spans 12 residues. V shed 2 bases and J shed 7 bases, with 8 bases lying between them.

This chain uses TRBV9 with TRBJ2-7; D unresolved. Trimming took 3 bases from V and 5 from J, leaving 3 bases between them. CDR1 SGDLS and CDR2 YYNGEE come from the germline V gene. This CDR3 comprises 10 residues. CDR3 loop: CASSEHEQYF. CDR3 nucleotides: TGTGCCAGCAGCGAGCACGAGCAGTACTTC.

This sequence joins TRBV28 and TRBJ1-5, with a possible D match to TRBD1 (5 bases). The CDR3 covers 14 residues. Germline CDR1 reads MDHEN; CDR2 reads SYDVKM. Trimming left V 3 bases short and J 6 bases short, with 12 bases between. The CDR3 bases are TGTGCCAGCAGTTTCGGCAGGGCGATTCAGCCCCAGCATTTT. Translating gives CASSFGRAIQPQHF. The variable domain in full, with the rest retrieved from reference TRBV28 and TRBJ1-5, is DVKVTQSSRYLVKRTGEKVFLECVQDMDHENMFWYRQDPGLGLRLIYFSYDVKMKEKGDIPEGYSVSREKKERFSLILESASTNQTSMYLCASSFGRAIQPQHFGDGTRLSIL.

The rearrangement links TRBV15 to TRBJ2-1; D uncertain. CDR1 LNHNV and CDR2 YYDKDF come from the germline V gene (reference sequence). CDR3 size: 11 residues. The V end was cut by 7 bases, the J end by 5 bases, with 6 bases between. The DNA of the CDR3 is TGTGCCACCAAGCTGGACAATGAGCAGTTCTTC. Protein product: CATKLDNEQFF.

The CDR3 DNA reads TGCAGTGCTGGCCCGGAGCCCCAGCATTTT. Its translation: CSAGPEPQHF. V and J are TRBV20-1 and TRBJ1-5; no reliable D call. V was clipped by 5 bases and J by 8 bases, with 7 bases between them. This CDR3 is 10 amino acids long. Germline V gene sequence: CDR1 DFQATT, CDR2 SNEGSKA (reference sequence).

There are a few counts of this clone. V and J are TRBV6-5 and TRBJ2-3; D remains ambiguous. The CDR3 spans 14 residues. V shed 6 bases and J shed 0 bases, with 10 bases lying between them. Germline assignment: CDR1 MNHEY and CDR2 SVGAGI. Here the CDR3 DNA reads TGTGCCAGCAGAGACTGGTATAGCACAGATACGCAGTATTTT. Protein product: CASRDWYSTDTQYF.

This chain links TRBV11-3 with TRBJ2-2, with D perhaps TRBD2 (6 bases). The CDR3 is 13 amino acids. Deletions cut 5 bases from V and 4 bases from J, with 8 bases between. Germline V gene lookup returns CDR1 SGHNT and CDR2 YENEEA. In nucleotides, the CDR3 is TGTGCCAGCAGCCCGCGGGGCACCGGGGAGCTGTTTTTT. Its protein is CASSPRGTGELFF.

The V and J genes are TRBV6-5 and TRBJ1-6, with D possibly being TRBD1 (6 bases). V lost 0 bases to trimming and J lost 6 bases, with 12 bases between them. Germline V gene sequence: CDR1 MNHEY, CDR2 SVGAGI. The CDR3 runs to 16 residues. In DNA form, the CDR3 reads TGTGCCAGCAGTTACTCGGCCAGGGGAAGTAATTCACCCCTCCACTTT. Translating it yields CASSYSARGSNSPLHF.

The gene calls are TRBV13 and TRBJ2-1; TRBD2 matches at 9 bases. This CDR3 has 15 amino acids. In germline, CDR1 is PRHDT, CDR2 FYEKMQ (reference sequence). With 5 bases clipped from V and 4 bases from J, the junction kept 6 bases outside the gene matches. The DNA for the CDR3 is TGTGCCAGCAGCCGAGCGGGAGGACTTTACAATGAGCAGTTCTTC. Protein sequence: CASSRAGGLYNEQFF.

The chain combines TRBV19 with TRBJ2-1; D may correspond to TRBD1 or TRBD2 (6 bases each). The germline V gene encodes CDR1 LNHDA and CDR2 SQIVND (reference sequence). The CDR3 covers 13 residues. V dropped 5 bases and J dropped 8 bases, with 13 bases sitting between them. The CDR3 is CASSRGGPDEQFF. CDR3 DNA: TGTGCCAGTAGTCGTGGGGGGCCGGATGAGCAGTTCTTC.

The genes are TRBV19 and TRBJ1-2; D call uncertain. Per germline, CDR1 LNHDA and CDR2 SQIVND (reference sequence). The CDR3 contains 14 residues. The V and J ends lost 7 bases and 5 bases respectively, with 17 bases between them. The CDR3 loop is CASIKRTEVYGYTF. The CDR3 nucleotides are TGTGCCAGTATCAAACGGACGGAGGTTTATGGCTACACCTTC.

In nucleotides, the CDR3 is TGTGCCAGTACCCCCGTTGGGTACACAGATACGCAGTATTTT. Residues: CASTPVGYTDTQYF. The rearrangement uses TRBV19 and TRBJ2-3; D uncertain. The CDR3 spans 14 residues. The germline gives CDR1 LNHDA, CDR2 SQIVND (reference sequence). Trimming left V 7 bases short and J 2 bases short, with 13 bases between.

The chain employs TRBV6-6 and TRBJ1-2; D not resolved. The ends were cut back, 4 bases at V and 3 bases at J, with 18 bases in the middle. Germline CDR1 MNHNY, CDR2 SVGAGI (reference sequence). The CDR3 has 16 residues. The CDR3 DNA follows: TGTGCCAGCAGTTTTCTCATATGGGGAGGCGACTATGGCTACACCTTC. Translating gives CASSFLIWGGDYGYTF.

The chain is built from TRBV11-3 and TRBJ2-5, with D maybe TRBD2 (5 bases). V gave up 5 bases and J gave up 5 bases, with 15 bases separating them. The V gene's germline CDR1 is SGHNT and CDR2 YENEEA. This CDR3 is built from 14 residues. The DNA of the CDR3 is TGTGCCAGCAGCAAGGGAGAAAGTCGGGAGACCCAGTACTTC. This gives the protein CASSKGESRETQYF.

This clone was seen only once. The V and J genes are TRBV28 and TRBJ1-3; D gene ambiguous. This CDR3 has 15 amino acids. The germline gives CDR1 MDHEN, CDR2 SYDVKM. Trimming removed 5 bases from V and 0 bases from J, with 11 bases in between. CDR3 sequence: CASSVDLSSGNTIYF. The CDR3 nucleotides read TGTGCCAGCAGTGTCGATTTGAGCTCTGGAAACACCATATATTTT.

The genes are TRBV5-5 and TRBJ2-3, with D uncertain. V gave up 2 bases and J gave up 0 bases, with 10 bases separating them. The CDR3 spans 15 residues. Germline V gene sequence: CDR1 SGHKS, CDR2 YYEKEE (reference sequence). In DNA form, the CDR3 reads TGTGCCAGCAGCTTACCAGCCGCTAGCACAGATACGCAGTATTTT. Its protein product is CASSLPAASTDTQYF.

The V gene is TRBV30, the J gene TRBJ1-5, with D tentatively TRBD1 (5 bases). Germline V gene lookup returns CDR1 GTSNPN and CDR2 SVGIG (reference sequence). This CDR3 region has 19 residues. The V and J ends lost 4 bases and 2 bases respectively, with 27 bases between them. CDR3: CAWKYRANQGGCCNQPQHF. CDR3 DNA sequence: TGTGCCTGGAAGTATAGGGCGAATCAGGGCGGGTGTTGCAATCAGCCCCAGCATTTT.

This rearrangement joins TRBV30 to TRBJ1-3; D unresolved. Trimming stripped 5 bases from V and 0 bases from J, with 2 bases between. Germline-derived CDR1 and CDR2 are GTSNPN and SVGIG (reference sequence). The CDR3 runs to 11 residues. CDR3 protein: CAWASGNTIYF. The CDR3 region has the DNA TGTGCCTGGGCCTCTGGAAACACCATATATTTT.

The genes are TRBV28 and TRBJ2-3, with D possibly TRBD2 on 6 matching bases. The CDR3 has 18 amino acids. V was cut by 2 bases and J by 1 base, with 19 bases left in between. Germline V lookup: CDR1 MDHEN, CDR2 SYDVKM. CDR3 coding DNA: TGTGCCAGCAGTTTACCCGCGGGACTGTGGCCTCGCACAGATACGCAGTATTTT. The encoded protein is CASSLPAGLWPRTDTQYF. Full variable domain (missing parts from reference TRBV28 and TRBJ2-3): DVKVTQSSRYLVKRTGEKVFLECVQDMDHENMFWYRQDPGLGLRLIYFSYDVKMKEKGDIPEGYSVSREKKERFSLILESASTNQTSMYLCASSLPAGLWPRTDTQYFGPGTRLTVL.

The chain is built from TRBV28 and TRBJ1-5, with D hard to call. With 8 bases removed from V and 4 bases from J, the gap between germline ends came to 6 bases. Germline-derived CDR1 and CDR2 are MDHEN and SYDVKM. This CDR3 is 11 amino acids long. CDR3 sequence: CASGRNQPQHF. Here the CDR3 DNA reads TGTGCCAGCGGAAGAAATCAGCCCCAGCATTTT.

The chain carries TRBV6-5 and TRBJ1-5; unclear D gene. Trimming stripped 7 bases from V and 3 bases from J, with 13 bases between. This CDR3 is built from 14 residues. Germline lookup yields CDR1 MNHEY and CDR2 SVGAGI. The CDR3 protein is CASNVGGPNQPQHF. The CDR3, as DNA: TGTGCCAGCAACGTGGGAGGGCCCAATCAGCCCCAGCATTTT.

This clone was seen once. V is TRBV7-9 and J is TRBJ1-4; TRBD1 is a possible D gene (6 bases). Germline V gene lookup returns CDR1 SEHNR and CDR2 FQNEAQ (reference sequence). The CDR3 has 14 residues. V was pared by 4 bases and J by 8 bases, with 14 bases between. The CDR3 loop reads CASSSHREVEKLFF. The CDR3 DNA sequence: TGTGCCAGCAGCTCCCACAGGGAAGTCGAAAAACTGTTTTTT.

This chain connects TRBV7-8 to TRBJ2-1; D unresolved. V was trimmed by 5 bases and J by 8 bases, leaving 7 bases between them. The CDR3 length is 11 residues. CDR1 and CDR2 from the germline V gene are SGHVS and FQNEAQ. CDR3 sequence reads: CASSVSYEQFF. In DNA form, the CDR3 reads TGTGCCAGCAGCGTGAGTTATGAGCAGTTCTTC.

The V and J genes are TRBV5-1 and TRBJ2-7; 9 bases align to TRBD2. CDR1 is SGHRS and CDR2 is YFSETQ in the germline V gene. V shed 1 base, J shed 7 bases, and the junction held 6 bases outside the gene matches. This CDR3 spans 14 amino acids. CDR3 region: CASSLILAGREQYF. As DNA, the CDR3 is TGCGCCAGCAGCTTGATCCTAGCGGGACGTGAGCAGTACTTC.

The chain recombines TRBV4-2 with TRBJ2-5; D uncertain. Trimming cost V 0 bases and J 4 bases, with 0 bases left between them. This CDR3 region has 11 residues. The germline V gene encodes CDR1 LGHNA and CDR2 YNFKEQ. CDR3 amino acids: CASSQEETQYF. In DNA, the CDR3 is TGTGCCAGCAGCCAAGAAGAGACCCAGTACTTC.